The present T cell receptor (beta chain) was sequenced within a study of blood T cell repertoires in COVID-19. Study context: COVID-19 samples collected from the United States, Italy and Spain covered acute and convalescent phases. Sample material is recorded as cDNA or gDNA derived from T cells, B-cell-depleted T cells, or PBMCs.

In the original analysis: Using reference gene primer amplification, nucleated cell counts were estimated. Some clones are missing from TCRdb's copy, which holds only in-frame ones; the method was immunoSEQ multiplex PCR. The V and J calls and the clone size are those of that table, but D and trimming were determined from the DNA. The sample lists over 200,000 clones, roughly 81% occurring once. In its sample, this clone was seen a few times. Specimen: peripheral blood. This clonotype was obtained from a woman between 50 and 59 years old with active or convalescent COVID-19.

The CDR3 DNA reads TGTGCCAGCATTAAGCCGGACAGACTTAATCAGCCCCAGCATTTT. Amino acid sequence: CASIKPDRLNQPQHF. This chain connects TRBV28 to TRBJ1-5, with a tentative D call TRBD1 (6 bases). The germline V and J ends were trimmed by 7 bases and 4 bases, with 17 bases remaining between them. The CDR3 consists of 15 residues. Germline V gene lookup returns CDR1 MDHEN and CDR2 SYDVKM.